Listed below are T cell receptor beta chains from one sample, sequenced in a study of blood T cells in healthy people across ages. TCRdb analysed the 5' RACE reads with MiXCR anew, one entry per CDR3 protein. This sample has approximately 290,000 distinct CDR3 sequences, with roughly 27% found just once. Input material: blood. Receptors originate from an older woman in good health. Both conserved end residues are part of each CDR3. The order of the fields is clone size, V gene, J gene, D gene, CDR3 DNA, CDR3 protein. D genes are given only for firm matches. Some rows mark clone size as missing; the rest say once, few, many or name a class of expanded clone.

abundance: -
v_gene: TRBV12-3/TRBV12-4
j_gene: TRBJ2-7
d_gene: -
CDR3nt: TGTGCCAGCAGAGATCTGACAGGACAATCCTACGAGCAGTACTTC
CDR3aa: CASRDLTGQSYEQYF

abundance: -
v_gene: TRBV19
j_gene: TRBJ2-1
d_gene: TRBD1
CDR3nt: TGTGCCAGTAGTATCCTTCTTAAGGGGGCGAATGGGCAGTTCTTC
CDR3aa: CASSILLKGANGQFF

abundance: few
v_gene: TRBV28
j_gene: TRBJ1-1
d_gene: -
CDR3nt: TGTGCCAGCAGCCCCCGGGGGATCGGGACTTTCTTT
CDR3aa: CASSPRGIGTFF

abundance: -
v_gene: TRBV29-1
j_gene: TRBJ2-1
d_gene: TRBD2
CDR3nt: TGCAGCGCTCATAGGTCGGGGGGCAATGAGCAGTTCTTC
CDR3aa: CSAHRSGGNEQFF

abundance: -
v_gene: TRBV6-6
j_gene: TRBJ2-5
d_gene: -
CDR3nt: TGTGCCAGCAGTTACTCGGGAGGTCGCGGGCAAGAGACCCAGTACTTC
CDR3aa: CASSYSGGRGQETQYF

abundance: few
v_gene: TRBV3-1
j_gene: TRBJ1-5
d_gene: TRBD1
CDR3nt: TGTGCCAGCAGCGAAACCGGGACAGGGCTCAATCAGCCCCAGCATTTT
CDR3aa: CASSETGTGLNQPQHF

abundance: -
v_gene: TRBV20-1
j_gene: TRBJ2-1
d_gene: TRBD2
CDR3nt: TGCAGTGCTACGCTAGCGGGAGGGAGCTCCTACAATGAGCAGTTCTTC
CDR3aa: CSATLAGGSSYNEQFF

abundance: many
v_gene: TRBV12-5
j_gene: TRBJ2-1
d_gene: -
CDR3nt: TGTGCTAGTGGTTTGGGACCTACCAATGAGCAGTTCTTC
CDR3aa: CASGLGPTNEQFF

abundance: few
v_gene: TRBV5-1
j_gene: TRBJ1-6
d_gene: -
CDR3nt: TGCGCCAGCAGCTTGTTGTTCGCAGATAATTCACCCCTCCACTTT
CDR3aa: CASSLLFADNSPLHF

abundance: few
v_gene: TRBV15
j_gene: TRBJ2-6
d_gene: -
CDR3nt: TGTGCCACCAGCAGCTTTTTTCTTATGTCTGGGGCCAACGTCCTGACTTTC
CDR3aa: CATSSFFLMSGANVLTF

abundance: many
v_gene: TRBV11-2
j_gene: TRBJ1-1
d_gene: -
CDR3nt: TGTGCCAGCAGCCCTGCAGGGTACACTGAAGCTTTCTTT
CDR3aa: CASSPAGYTEAFF

abundance: -
v_gene: TRBV7-2
j_gene: TRBJ2-5
d_gene: -
CDR3nt: TGTGCCAGCAGCTTAACAGGGCTGCAGACCCAGTACTTC
CDR3aa: CASSLTGLQTQYF

abundance: few
v_gene: TRBV20-1
j_gene: TRBJ2-7
d_gene: TRBD1
CDR3nt: TGCAGTGCTAGAGATATGACAGGGGGCGCGTTTTACGAGCAGTACTTC
CDR3aa: CSARDMTGGAFYEQYF

abundance: once
v_gene: TRBV28
j_gene: TRBJ2-7
d_gene: TRBD1
CDR3nt: TGTGCCAGCAGATTAGGGACAGGGATGAACTACGAGCAGTACTTC
CDR3aa: CASRLGTGMNYEQYF

abundance: -
v_gene: TRBV29-1
j_gene: TRBJ2-1
d_gene: -
CDR3nt: TGCAGCGCCGAACCCCTTACTAGACTCACTAATGAGCAGTTCTTC
CDR3aa: CSAEPLTRLTNEQFF

abundance: few
v_gene: TRBV4-1
j_gene: TRBJ1-4
d_gene: -
CDR3nt: TGCGCCAGCAGCCAAGATAGAAAGGGACGTGGTACCAATGAAAAACTGTTTTTT
CDR3aa: CASSQDRKGRGTNEKLFF

abundance: many
v_gene: TRBV28
j_gene: TRBJ1-5
d_gene: TRBD1
CDR3nt: TGTGCCAGCAGTTTGGAGGGGGTCAGACAGGGCCTGCGGCCCCAGCATTTT
CDR3aa: CASSLEGVRQGLRPQHF

abundance: few
v_gene: TRBV6-5
j_gene: TRBJ2-7
d_gene: TRBD1
CDR3nt: TGTGCCGGCAGTTACGGGAGACAGGGGTCCTACGAGCAGTACTTC
CDR3aa: CAGSYGRQGSYEQYF

abundance: -
v_gene: TRBV7-2
j_gene: TRBJ2-1
d_gene: -
CDR3nt: TGTGCCAGCAGCTTAGCCCTCCTCCCATGGAATGAGCAGTTCTTC
CDR3aa: CASSLALLPWNEQFF

abundance: -
v_gene: TRBV7-2
j_gene: TRBJ1-6
d_gene: TRBD1
CDR3nt: TGTGCCTCCCGGACAGGCTTGAGCTCCTATAATTCACCCCTCCACTTT
CDR3aa: CASRTGLSSYNSPLHF

abundance: -
v_gene: TRBV5-1
j_gene: TRBJ1-1
d_gene: -
CDR3nt: TGCGCCAGCAGCTACACCAGGGTTGGGGACACTGAAGCTTTCTTT
CDR3aa: CASSYTRVGDTEAFF

abundance: few
v_gene: TRBV14
j_gene: TRBJ2-7
d_gene: -
CDR3nt: TGTGCCAGCAGCCAAGACCTCTCGGGGCAGCGCGAGCAGTACTTC
CDR3aa: CASSQDLSGQREQYF

abundance: few
v_gene: TRBV12-3/TRBV12-4
j_gene: TRBJ1-6
d_gene: -
CDR3nt: TGTGCCAGCAGTTTAGCGGCAGGCCGAAGCTATAATTCACCCCTCCACTTT
CDR3aa: CASSLAAGRSYNSPLHF

abundance: few
v_gene: TRBV5-1
j_gene: TRBJ2-5
d_gene: -
CDR3nt: TGCGCCAGCACCCAGGGGACGGAGACCCAGTACTTC
CDR3aa: CASTQGTETQYF

abundance: few
v_gene: TRBV10-3
j_gene: TRBJ2-5
d_gene: -
CDR3nt: TGTGCCATCAGTGAATACGAAGAGGAGACCCAGTACTTC
CDR3aa: CAISEYEEETQYF

abundance: -
v_gene: TRBV5-1
j_gene: TRBJ2-7
d_gene: TRBD1
CDR3nt: TGCGCCAGCAGCACGGGACAGGGTACCAACGAGCAGTACTTC
CDR3aa: CASSTGQGTNEQYF

abundance: -
v_gene: TRBV5-1
j_gene: TRBJ2-2
d_gene: TRBD1
CDR3nt: TGCGCCAGCAGCCTGGACAGGGTAGGGTCCGGGGAGCTGTTTTTT
CDR3aa: CASSLDRVGSGELFF

abundance: few
v_gene: TRBV12-3/TRBV12-4
j_gene: TRBJ1-6
d_gene: -
CDR3nt: TGTGCCAGCAGTAGTGGGACGGAGCCCCTCCACTTT
CDR3aa: CASSSGTEPLHF

abundance: few
v_gene: TRBV9
j_gene: TRBJ1-1
d_gene: -
CDR3nt: TGTGCCAGCAGCGAAAACCCACAGGGAGAGGACACTGAAGCTTTCTTT
CDR3aa: CASSENPQGEDTEAFF

abundance: -
v_gene: TRBV6-5
j_gene: TRBJ2-7
d_gene: -
CDR3nt: TGTGCCAGCAGTCCCTACCCCAGCGCGGCCGGTTACGAGCAGTACTTC
CDR3aa: CASSPYPSAAGYEQYF

abundance: -
v_gene: TRBV6-1
j_gene: TRBJ2-1
d_gene: -
CDR3nt: TGTGCCAGCACGGTAGGGAGCGCGCCTAACAATGAGCAGTTCTTC
CDR3aa: CASTVGSAPNNEQFF

abundance: many
v_gene: TRBV12-3/TRBV12-4
j_gene: TRBJ2-7
d_gene: -
CDR3nt: TGTGCCAGCAGTTTAGCGCTGGGGTACGAGCAGTACTTC
CDR3aa: CASSLALGYEQYF

abundance: few
v_gene: TRBV11-2
j_gene: TRBJ2-5
d_gene: TRBD1
CDR3nt: TGTGCCAGCAGCTCGGACAGGGGGAGGGAGACCCAGTACTTC
CDR3aa: CASSSDRGRETQYF

abundance: many
v_gene: TRBV6-2/TRBV6-3
j_gene: TRBJ2-4
d_gene: TRBD2
CDR3nt: TGTGCCTCCGAAAGGTCTAGCGGATTAAACATTCAGTACTTC
CDR3aa: CASERSSGLNIQYF

abundance: few
v_gene: TRBV4-1
j_gene: TRBJ1-4
d_gene: -
CDR3nt: TGCGCCAGCAGCCTCACCTCACTGGAAAAACTGTTTTTT
CDR3aa: CASSLTSLEKLFF

abundance: -
v_gene: TRBV7-9
j_gene: TRBJ2-3
d_gene: TRBD1
CDR3nt: TGTGCCAGCAGCCGCGGCCCGGGACAGAGAGAAGATACGCAGTATTTT
CDR3aa: CASSRGPGQREDTQYF

abundance: few
v_gene: TRBV20-1
j_gene: TRBJ1-2
d_gene: TRBD1
CDR3nt: TGCAGTGCTGAGGGGACAGGGGATGGCTACACCTTC
CDR3aa: CSAEGTGDGYTF

abundance: few
v_gene: TRBV6-1
j_gene: TRBJ2-6
d_gene: -
CDR3nt: TGTGCCAGCATCAAAGACAGATCTGGGGCCAACGTCCTGACTTTC
CDR3aa: CASIKDRSGANVLTF

abundance: many
v_gene: TRBV10-3
j_gene: TRBJ2-7
d_gene: -
CDR3nt: TGTGCCATCAGTGACAGTGGCGGGACTCGCTACGAGCAGTACTTC
CDR3aa: CAISDSGGTRYEQYF

abundance: -
v_gene: TRBV18
j_gene: TRBJ2-1
d_gene: TRBD2
CDR3nt: TGTGCCAGCTCACCGTTGGGACTAGCGGGAGGTTCCCACAATGAGCAGTTCTTC
CDR3aa: CASSPLGLAGGSHNEQFF

abundance: few
v_gene: TRBV10-3
j_gene: TRBJ1-3
d_gene: TRBD1
CDR3nt: TGTGCCATCAGTAGCCGGACAGGGGAAGGAAACACCATATATTTT
CDR3aa: CAISSRTGEGNTIYF

abundance: many
v_gene: TRBV7-3
j_gene: TRBJ2-1
d_gene: TRBD2
CDR3nt: TGTGCCAGCAGCTTAATGGCGGGAGCTTTCAGGAATGAGCAGTTCTTC
CDR3aa: CASSLMAGAFRNEQFF

abundance: many
v_gene: TRBV28
j_gene: TRBJ2-5
d_gene: TRBD1
CDR3nt: TGTGCCAGCAGGGGGGACAGATCGGGTCAAGAGACCCAGTACTTC
CDR3aa: CASRGDRSGQETQYF

abundance: once
v_gene: TRBV7-9
j_gene: TRBJ2-7
d_gene: TRBD2
CDR3nt: TGTGCCAGCAGCTCCCTTAGCGGGAGGGCCCAGTACTTC
CDR3aa: CASSSLSGRAQYF

abundance: -
v_gene: TRBV28
j_gene: TRBJ2-5
d_gene: TRBD2
CDR3nt: TGTGCCAGCAGTTCGGGCAGCGGGGTTGAGACCCAGTACTTC
CDR3aa: CASSSGSGVETQYF

abundance: -
v_gene: TRBV25-1
j_gene: TRBJ2-7
d_gene: -
CDR3nt: TGTGCCAGCACCGAGGGCTACGAGCAGTACTTC
CDR3aa: CASTEGYEQYF

abundance: once
v_gene: TRBV6-5
j_gene: TRBJ1-6
d_gene: -
CDR3nt: TGTGCCAGCAGTTACAGGGGAAGAAATTCACCCCTCCACTTT
CDR3aa: CASSYRGRNSPLHF

abundance: many
v_gene: TRBV4-2
j_gene: TRBJ2-5
d_gene: -
CDR3nt: TGTGCCAGCGGGGTGGAGACCCAGTACTTC
CDR3aa: CASGVETQYF

abundance: -
v_gene: TRBV7-9
j_gene: TRBJ2-7
d_gene: TRBD2
CDR3nt: TGTGCCAGCAGCTCCCCCGGGACTAGCTCTCTACCACAGTACTTC
CDR3aa: CASSSPGTSSLPQYF

abundance: -
v_gene: TRBV6-6
j_gene: TRBJ2-7
d_gene: -
CDR3nt: TGTGCCAGCAGGTTCGGGCGGGAAACCTCCTACGAGCAGTACTTC
CDR3aa: CASRFGRETSYEQYF

abundance: few
v_gene: TRBV9
j_gene: TRBJ1-1
d_gene: -
CDR3nt: TGTGCCAGCAGCGCAAACAGGGTAGGGTCGGACACTGAAGCTTTCTTT
CDR3aa: CASSANRVGSDTEAFF